Presented here are 23 T cell receptor beta chains from one specimen sequenced in a study of CD8 T cells in Susac syndrome. RNA in amounts of about 0.45 to 1 ug was reverse transcribed with random hexamers. MiXCR was run by TCRdb on the immunoSEQ multiplex PCR reads, yielding one entry per CDR3 protein. The table has about 210,000 distinct CDR3 sequences, roughly 96% seen once; the top ten hold 0.095%. Sequencing was performed on CD4+ T cells from PBMCs. These receptors all come from a human donor with multiple sclerosis.

The chain uses TRBV20-1 and TRBJ1-5, with 9 bases matching TRBD1. The length of the CDR3 is 14 residues. Germline V gives CDR1 DFQATT, CDR2 SNEGSKA (reference sequence). Trimming at V came to 6 bases and at J to 2 bases, leaving 5 bases not matched to a gene. For the CDR3, the DNA is TGCAGTGCCACAACAGGGGGCGGCAATCAGCCCCAGCATTTT. Amino acid sequence: CSATTGGGNQPQHF.

This chain connects TRBV20-1 to TRBJ2-3, with D unresolved. Per germline, CDR1 DFQATT and CDR2 SNEGSKA (reference sequence). V gave up 3 bases and J gave up 3 bases, with 10 bases separating them. This CDR3 is built from 13 residues. The DNA of the CDR3 is TGCAGTGCTAGCCTCGATTCAACAGATACGCAGTATTTT. Protein: CSASLDSTDTQYF.

The chain carries TRBV5-1 and TRBJ2-7; the D gene is possibly TRBD2 (6 bases). V was clipped by 0 bases and J by 6 bases, with 19 bases between them. The germline V gene encodes CDR1 SGHRS and CDR2 YFSETQ. The CDR3 is made up of 16 amino acids. In nucleotides, the CDR3 is TGCGCCAGCAGCTTGGCCTCGACTAGAGATCAACCCGAGCAGTACTTC. Its translation: CASSLASTRDQPEQYF.

The chain couples TRBV12-3 or TRBV12-4 to TRBJ2-5; 8 nucleotides match TRBD1. The CDR3 length is 14 residues. J was trimmed by 5 bases and V by 5 bases; bases with no gene match: 7. As DNA, the CDR3 is TGTGCCAGCAGTACGACAGGGGTTGCCGAGACCCAGTACTTC. Residues: CASSTTGVAETQYF.

The rearrangement uses TRBV20-1 and TRBJ1-5; tentative D call: TRBD1 (6 bases). V was cut by 7 bases and J by 4 bases, with 11 bases left in between. Germline CDR1 DFQATT, CDR2 SNEGSKA (reference sequence). The CDR3 runs to 12 residues. The CDR3 loop reads CSVADRNQPQHF. Written as DNA, the CDR3 is TGCAGTGTCGCGGACAGAAATCAGCCCCAGCATTTT.

The rearrangement uses TRBV7-2 and TRBJ2-7; D might be TRBD1 or TRBD2, each matching 5 bases. The V and J ends lost 3 bases and 11 bases respectively, with 20 bases between them. The germline V gene has CDR1 SGHTA and CDR2 FQGNSA. The CDR3 has 14 amino acids. The CDR3 spells CASSLEPGRTFEYF. CDR3 coding DNA: TGTGCCAGCAGCTTGGAACCGGGACGGACGTTTGAGTACTTC.

CDR3 in amino acids: CSASGGASYNEQFF. The CDR3 DNA follows: TGCAGCGCATCCGGGGGGGCCTCCTACAATGAGCAGTTCTTC. The gene calls are TRBV29-1 and TRBJ2-1; 8 bases match TRBD2. Unmatched junction bases numbered 5, after V lost 7 bases and J lost 0 bases. Germline V gene lookup returns CDR1 SQVTM and CDR2 ANQGSEA. There are 14 residues in the CDR3.

V usage is TRBV20-1 and J usage is TRBJ1-1, with D tentatively TRBD1 (6 bases). CDR3 length: 11 amino acids. Per germline, CDR1 DFQATT and CDR2 SNEGSKA (reference sequence). V was shortened by 6 bases and J by 7 bases, with 12 bases between the two germline ends. This chain's CDR3 is CSAQRGNEAFF. The CDR3 DNA is TGCAGTGCGCAAAGGGGGAATGAAGCTTTCTTT.

The rearrangement links TRBV4-2 to TRBJ1-2; maybe TRBD1 (6 bases). This CDR3 contains 15 residues. Germline V lookup: CDR1 LGHNA, CDR2 YNFKEQ. Trimming removed 0 bases at V and 3 bases at J, with 11 bases between. The chain's CDR3 is CASSQDHREDYGYTF. DNA for the CDR3: TGTGCCAGCAGCCAAGATCACAGGGAAGACTATGGCTACACCTTC.

This chain uses TRBV2 with TRBJ2-3; possible D gene TRBD2, 6 bases. Germline CDR1 is SNHLY and CDR2 is FYNNEI. The CDR3 runs to 13 residues. The V end lost 5 bases, the J end lost 6 bases, and 12 bases lay between the germline ends. The CDR3 DNA is TGTGCCAGCAGTCGATCGGGAGTGGATACGCAGTATTTT. Its translation is CASSRSGVDTQYF.

V usage is TRBV28 and J usage is TRBJ1-4; D is ambiguous. V was clipped by 11 bases and J by 0 bases, with 10 bases between them. Germline V gene data show CDR1 as MDHEN and CDR2 as SYDVKM. CDR3 size: 13 residues. This CDR3 reads CALSAATNEKLFF. The CDR3 DNA reads as TGTGCCCTTTCCGCCGCAACTAATGAAAAACTGTTTTTT.

V gene TRBV19 combines with J gene TRBJ2-7; TRBD1 matches at 8 bases. This CDR3 spans 13 amino acids. CDR1 and CDR2 from the germline V gene are LNHDA and SQIVND (reference sequence). Trimming took 8 bases from V and 3 from J; bases not matched to a gene: 6. The CDR3 loop reads CASQDRGVYEQYF. DNA for the CDR3: TGTGCCAGTCAAGACAGGGGAGTCTACGAGCAGTACTTC.

This chain uses TRBV7-9 with TRBJ2-1; TRBD2 aligns across 8 bases. The V gene end was trimmed by 4 bases and the J gene end by 8 bases; junction bases not matched to a gene: 7. Germline lookup yields CDR1 SEHNR and CDR2 FQNEAQ (reference sequence). This CDR3 has 14 residues. The chain's CDR3 is CASSSRSGRYEQFF. As DNA, the CDR3 is TGTGCCAGCAGCTCCCGGAGCGGGAGATATGAGCAGTTCTTC.

V and J are TRBV23-1 and TRBJ1-5; 10 bases are shared with TRBD1. TRBV23-1 is identified as an open reading frame with a role that is uncertain. The CDR3 sequence is 17 residues long. The V segment lost 3 bases and the J segment 7 bases; nucleotides outside the gene matches: 12. CDR3 sequence: CASSHQMEGTGDQPQHF. As DNA, the CDR3 is TGCGCCAGCAGTCATCAAATGGAGGGGACAGGGGACCAGCCCCAGCATTTT.

J is TRBJ2-7 and V is TRBV7-3; 9 bases fit TRBD2. J gave up 4 bases and V 5 bases, and 9 bases lay outside the gene matches. This CDR3 has 15 residues. Germline values: CDR1 SGHTA, CDR2 FQGTGA. The CDR3 coding sequence is TGTGCCAGCAGCCCTGTAGCGGGGGAGCTTTACGAGCAGTACTTC. Translated: CASSPVAGELYEQYF.

V and J are TRBV3-1 and TRBJ2-7, with 7 bases that match TRBD1. This CDR3 contains 12 residues. V trimming: 4 bases; J trimming: 6 bases; junction bases outside the gene matches: 3. The V gene's germline CDR1 is LGHDT and CDR2 YNNKEL (reference sequence). CDR3 sequence reads: CASSRTGSEQYF. CDR3 in DNA: TGTGCCAGCAGCCGGACAGGTTCCGAGCAGTACTTC.

The J gene is TRBJ2-5, the V gene TRBV29-1; D is possibly TRBD1 or TRBD2 (5 bases each). This CDR3 is built from 12 residues. From germline, CDR1 is SQVTM and CDR2 ANQGSEA. V gave up 4 bases and J gave up 4 bases, with 10 bases separating them. CDR3 coding DNA: TGCAGCGTTGCAGGGAGTGGAGAGACCCAGTACTTC. This translates into CSVAGSGETQYF.

V and J are TRBV30 and TRBJ2-2; D is unresolved. Germline values: CDR1 GTSNPN, CDR2 SVGIG (reference sequence). CDR3 length equals 13 residues. The V gene lost 4 bases and the J gene lost 5 bases, with 11 bases spanning the gap. As DNA, the CDR3 is TGTGCCTGGATTAAGCTAGGGACCGGGGAGCTGTTTTTT. It specifies CAWIKLGTGELFF.

The chain uses TRBV7-2 and TRBJ2-1; 10 bases map to TRBD2. The V gene's germline CDR1 is SGHTA and CDR2 FQGNSA. With V trimmed by 6 bases and J by 3 bases, 2 bases remained unmatched. The CDR3 contains 14 residues. The CDR3 sequence is CASRRLAGYNEQFF. CDR3 DNA sequence: TGTGCCAGCAGAAGACTAGCGGGCTACAATGAGCAGTTCTTC.

The chain links TRBV18 to TRBJ2-7, with 9 bases aligning to TRBD1. Germline CDR1 KGHSH, CDR2 LQKENI. After removal of 1 base from V and 2 bases from J, the junction contained 12 bases not matched to a gene. The CDR3 totals 18 residues. The chain's CDR3 is CASSPLRAGTGSTYEQYF. The CDR3 DNA sequence: TGTGCCAGCTCACCACTCCGGGCAGGGACAGGGTCCACCTACGAGCAGTACTTC. The variable domain in full, with the rest retrieved from reference TRBV18 and TRBJ2-7, is NAGVMQNPRHLVRRRGQEARLRCSPMKGHSHVYWYRQLPEEGLKFMVYLQKENIIDESGMPKERFSAEFPKEGPSILRIQQVVRGDSAAYFCASSPLRAGTGSTYEQYFGPGTRLTVT.

Here the CDR3 reads CATSREVTGVYEQYF. CDR3 DNA: TGTGCCACCAGCAGAGAGGTCACGGGGGTCTACGAGCAGTACTTC. The chain couples TRBV15 to TRBJ2-7; perhaps TRBD2 as D (6 bases). This CDR3 region has 15 residues. Germline V gives CDR1 LNHNV, CDR2 YYDKDF (reference sequence). V lost 0 bases to trimming and J lost 3 bases, with 12 bases between them.

The rearrangement uses TRBV7-2 and TRBJ1-5; 7 bases fit TRBD1. The CDR3 extends over 16 amino acids. V trimming: 0 bases; J trimming: 1 base; junction bases outside the gene matches: 3. Looked up from germline, CDR1 is SGHTA and CDR2 is FQGNSA. The CDR3 spells CASSLAGTESNQPQHF. CDR3 in DNA: TGTGCCAGCAGCTTAGCCGGGACAGAAAGCAATCAGCCCCAGCATTTT.

The J gene is TRBJ1-2, the V gene TRBV29-1; unclear D gene. The V end was cut by 2 bases, the J end by 0 bases, with 7 bases between. This CDR3 has 13 residues. The germline gives CDR1 SQVTM, CDR2 ANQGSEA. CDR3 DNA sequence: TGCAGCGTTGAAACAGCTGCTAACTATGGCTACACCTTC. This translates into CSVETAANYGYTF.